This entry concerns a single T cell receptor (beta chain). Uncontrolled infections, other autoimmune diseases, pregnancy or lactation led to exclusion of patients. The data derive from a study of T cells in Graves' hyperthyroidism and ophthalmopathy. Amplification targeted TCR beta CDR3 regions from RNA transcripts. The HTBI primer set served for first-round RT-PCR of the TCR CDR3. Using its own MiXCR run on the multiplex PCR reads, TCRdb lists one record per CDR3 protein. Among 350,000 to 400,000 distinct CDR3 sequences listed, around 14% were seen once. The CDR3 has 16 residues. V was shortened by 0 bases and J by 0 bases, with 11 bases between the two germline ends. Per germline, CDR1 SGDLS and CDR2 YYNGEE.

The chain is built from TRBV9 and TRBJ2-3; D might be TRBD2 (6 bases). Sequencing was carried out using blood. This receptor was obtained from a woman younger than 45 with Graves' hyperthyroidism. As DNA, the CDR3 is TGTGCCAGCAGCGTAGGACCCGGGACTAGCACAGATACGCAGTATTTT. Translating gives CASSVGPGTSTDTQYF.